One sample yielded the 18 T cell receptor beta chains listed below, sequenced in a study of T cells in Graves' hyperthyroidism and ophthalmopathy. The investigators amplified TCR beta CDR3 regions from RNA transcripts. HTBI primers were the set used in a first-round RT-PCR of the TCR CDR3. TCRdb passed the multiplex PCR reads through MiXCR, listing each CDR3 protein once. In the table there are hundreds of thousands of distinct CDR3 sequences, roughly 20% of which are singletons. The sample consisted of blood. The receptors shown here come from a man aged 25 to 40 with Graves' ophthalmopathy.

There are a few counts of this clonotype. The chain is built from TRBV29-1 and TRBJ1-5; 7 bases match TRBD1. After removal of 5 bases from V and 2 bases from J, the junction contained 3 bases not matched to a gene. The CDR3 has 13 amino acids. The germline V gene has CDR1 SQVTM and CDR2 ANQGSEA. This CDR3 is CSVNTGGNQPQHF. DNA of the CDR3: TGCAGCGTTAATACAGGGGGCAATCAGCCCCAGCATTTT.

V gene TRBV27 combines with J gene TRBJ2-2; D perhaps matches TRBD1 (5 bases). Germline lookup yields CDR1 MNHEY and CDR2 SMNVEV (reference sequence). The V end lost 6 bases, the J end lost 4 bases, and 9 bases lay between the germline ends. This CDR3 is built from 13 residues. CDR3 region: CASRGRITGELFF. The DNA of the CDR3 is TGTGCCAGCAGGGGGCGCATCACCGGGGAGCTGTTTTTT.

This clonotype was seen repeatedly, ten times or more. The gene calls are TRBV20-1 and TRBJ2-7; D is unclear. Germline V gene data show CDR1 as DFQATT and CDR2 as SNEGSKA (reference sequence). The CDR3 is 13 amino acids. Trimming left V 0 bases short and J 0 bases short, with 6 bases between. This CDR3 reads CSARDSSSYEQYF. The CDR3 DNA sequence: TGCAGTGCTAGAGATTCTTCCTCCTACGAGCAGTACTTC.

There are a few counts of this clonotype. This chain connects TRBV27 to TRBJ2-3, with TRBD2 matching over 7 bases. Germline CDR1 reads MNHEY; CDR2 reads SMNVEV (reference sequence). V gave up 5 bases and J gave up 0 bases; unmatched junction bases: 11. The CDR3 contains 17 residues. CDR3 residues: CASSQPGLPPSTDTQYF. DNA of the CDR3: TGTGCCAGCAGTCAACCGGGACTACCTCCTAGCACAGATACGCAGTATTTT.

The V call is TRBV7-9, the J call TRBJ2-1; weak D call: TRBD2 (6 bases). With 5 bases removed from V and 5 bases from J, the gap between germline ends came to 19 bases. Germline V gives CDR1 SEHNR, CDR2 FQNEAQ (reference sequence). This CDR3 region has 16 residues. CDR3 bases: TGTGCCAGCAGCGATGCTCGGTCGGGACTTAACAATGAGCAGTTCTTC. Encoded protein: CASSDARSGLNNEQFF.

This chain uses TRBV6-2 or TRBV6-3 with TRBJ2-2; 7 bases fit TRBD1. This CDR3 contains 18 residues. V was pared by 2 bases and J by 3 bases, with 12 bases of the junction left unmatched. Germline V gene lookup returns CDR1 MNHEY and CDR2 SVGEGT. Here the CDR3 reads CASSYHTSDREHTGELFF. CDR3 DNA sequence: TGTGCCAGCAGTTACCACACCTCCGACAGGGAACACACCGGGGAGCTGTTTTTT.

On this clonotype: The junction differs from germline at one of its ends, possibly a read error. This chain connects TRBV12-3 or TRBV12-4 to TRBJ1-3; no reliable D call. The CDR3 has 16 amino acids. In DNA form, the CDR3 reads TGTGCCAGCAGTTTATCGGGGTCCGACTCTGGAAACACCATGTATTTT. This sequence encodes CASSLSGSDSGNTMYF.

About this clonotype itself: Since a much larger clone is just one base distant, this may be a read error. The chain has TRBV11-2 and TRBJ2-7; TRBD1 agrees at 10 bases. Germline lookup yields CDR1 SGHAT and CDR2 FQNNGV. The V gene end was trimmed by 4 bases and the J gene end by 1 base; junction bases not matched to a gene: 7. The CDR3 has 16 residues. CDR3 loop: CASSYSGTGESYEQYF. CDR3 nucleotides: TGTGCCAGCAGCTACTCCGGGACAGGGGAATCCTACGAGCAGTACTTC.

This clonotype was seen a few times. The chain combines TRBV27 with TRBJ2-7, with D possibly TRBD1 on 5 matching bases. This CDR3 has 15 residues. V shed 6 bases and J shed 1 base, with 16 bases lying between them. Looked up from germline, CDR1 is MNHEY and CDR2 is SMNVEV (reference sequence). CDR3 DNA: TGTGCCAGCAGAATAAAGGGGCGCGAATCCTACGAGCAGTACTTC. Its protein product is CASRIKGRESYEQYF.

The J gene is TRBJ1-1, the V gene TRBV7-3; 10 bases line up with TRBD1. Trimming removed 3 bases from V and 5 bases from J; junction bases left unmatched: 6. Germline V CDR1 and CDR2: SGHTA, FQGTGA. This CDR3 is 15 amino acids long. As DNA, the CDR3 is TGTGCCAGCAGCTTGGAGGGACAGGGGTGGACTGAAGCTTTCTTT. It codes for CASSLEGQGWTEAFF.

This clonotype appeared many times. The CDR3 is CASSLTGFNQPQHF. The CDR3 DNA reads TGTGCCAGCAGTTTAACAGGCTTCAATCAGCCCCAGCATTTT. The chain carries TRBV28 and TRBJ1-5, with D possibly matching TRBD1 (5 bases). Germline CDR1 MDHEN, CDR2 SYDVKM. The V end was cut by 2 bases, the J end by 3 bases, with 8 bases between. This CDR3 region has 14 residues.

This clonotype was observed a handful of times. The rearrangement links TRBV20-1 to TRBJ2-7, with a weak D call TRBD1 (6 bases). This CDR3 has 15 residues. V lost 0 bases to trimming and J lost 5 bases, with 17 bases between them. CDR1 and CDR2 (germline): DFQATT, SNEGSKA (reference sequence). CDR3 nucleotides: TGCAGTGCTAGAGATAGAAAGGCAGGGGTCCACGAGCAGTACTTC. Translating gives CSARDRKAGVHEQYF.

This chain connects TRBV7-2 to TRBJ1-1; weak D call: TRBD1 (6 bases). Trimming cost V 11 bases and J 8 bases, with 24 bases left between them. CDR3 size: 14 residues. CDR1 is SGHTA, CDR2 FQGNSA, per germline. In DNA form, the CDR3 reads TGTGCCGTGTCAGGAGGAGGGACACTGAGGGAAGCTTTCTTT. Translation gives CAVSGGGTLREAFF.

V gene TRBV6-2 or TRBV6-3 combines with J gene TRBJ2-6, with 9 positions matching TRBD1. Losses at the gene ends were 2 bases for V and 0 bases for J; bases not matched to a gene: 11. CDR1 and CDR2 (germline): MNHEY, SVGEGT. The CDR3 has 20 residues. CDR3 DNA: TGTGCCAGCAGTTACCCGAGGGACAGGGAGATATACTCTGGGGCCAACGTCCTGACTTTC. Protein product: CASSYPRDREIYSGANVLTF.

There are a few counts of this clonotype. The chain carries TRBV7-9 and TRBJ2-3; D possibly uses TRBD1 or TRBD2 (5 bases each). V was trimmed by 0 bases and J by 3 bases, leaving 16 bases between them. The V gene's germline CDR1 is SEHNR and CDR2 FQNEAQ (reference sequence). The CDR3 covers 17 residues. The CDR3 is CASSLAPTGKGTDTQYF. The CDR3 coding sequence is TGTGCCAGCAGCTTAGCGCCCACCGGGAAGGGGACAGATACGCAGTATTTT.

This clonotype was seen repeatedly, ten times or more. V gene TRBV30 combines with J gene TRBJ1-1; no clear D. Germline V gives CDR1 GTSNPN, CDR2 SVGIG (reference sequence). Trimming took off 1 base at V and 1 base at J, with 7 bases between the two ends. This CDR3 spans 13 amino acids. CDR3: CAWSESENTEAFF. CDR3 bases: TGTGCCTGGAGTGAAAGTGAGAACACTGAAGCTTTCTTT.

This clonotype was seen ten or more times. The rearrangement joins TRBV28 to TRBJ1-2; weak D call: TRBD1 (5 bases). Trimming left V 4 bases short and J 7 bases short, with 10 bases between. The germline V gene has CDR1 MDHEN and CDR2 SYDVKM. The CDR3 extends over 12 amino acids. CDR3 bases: TGTGCCAGCAGTTGGGGGACGATTGGCTACACCTTC. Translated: CASSWGTIGYTF.

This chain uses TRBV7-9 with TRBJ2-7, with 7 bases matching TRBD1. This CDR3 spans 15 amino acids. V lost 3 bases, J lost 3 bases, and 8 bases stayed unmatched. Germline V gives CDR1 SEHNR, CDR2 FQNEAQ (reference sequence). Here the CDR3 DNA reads TGTGCCAGCAGCTTTATGGCAGGGGGTAGCTACGAGCAGTACTTC. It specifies CASSFMAGGSYEQYF. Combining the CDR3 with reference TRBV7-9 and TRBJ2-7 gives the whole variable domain DTGVSQNPRHKITKRGQNVTFRCDPISEHNRLYWYRQTLGQGPEFLTYFQNEAQLEKSRLLSDRFSAERPKGSFSTLEIQRTEQGDSAMYLCASSFMAGGSYEQYFGPGTRLTVT.